This TCR beta chain was captured by sequencing in a study of Ad26.COV2.S vaccination and SARS-CoV-2 variants (TCRdb year 2021). About the full investigation: TCRbeta repertoire sequencing was used to assess the specificity and breadth of SARS-CoV-2-reactive T cell receptors after Ad26.COV2.S vaccination. The TCR-sequenced set comprised roughly 30 samples: around 20 Ad26.COV2.S vaccine recipients, 5 placebo recipients and 8 SARS-CoV-2 convalescent individuals.

From the cysteine through the phenylalanine, the CDR3 covers 15 amino acids. Only the CDR3 DNA is retained, 45 bases long and in frame from the first base. The junction shows trimming of 1 base on V and 4 bases on J, plus 11 bases between the germline ends. From the germline V gene, CDR1 is LGHNA and CDR2 is YSLEER. The immunoSEQ Assay was used to sequence TCRbeta CDR3 regions. After extraction, genomic DNA underwent amplification by bias-controlled multiplex PCR, followed by high-throughput sequencing. In the source study's methods: To quantify the absolute abundance of every unique TCRbeta CDR3 region, sequences were collapsed and filtered. T cell fraction was estimated by normalizing TCRbeta template counts to usable DNA, with usable DNA measured through amplification of reference genes found in all nucleated cells. Repertoire TCRs were annotated as SARS-CoV-2-specific by exact matching of V gene, CDR3 amino acid sequence and J gene to a known reactive TCR set. The reference SARS-CoV-2 TCR set was obtained from MIRA and was filtered for enrichment in COVID-19-positive ImmuneCODE repertoires, whereby public or cross-reactive TCRs were removed. Based on the MIRA antigens, annotated TCRs were further analysed at the level of specific ORF or position within ORF. Breadth was defined as the number of annotated unique rearrangements divided by the total number of unique productive rearrangements, and depth was defined as the summed frequency of the annotated unique rearrangements. Two-sided Wilcoxon rank-sum tests were applied when comparing TCR breadth between groups. TCRdb provides this immuneACCESS table in a form limited to in-frame rearrangements. Some clones are lacking; in checked studies, under half of them reflect an unresolved V gene, and why the rest are absent is not known. D and trimming come from the DNA, and the V and J calls and clone size come from that table. The sample table shows 85,000 to 95,000 clones, and under 90% are seen once. The leading ten clones occupy 16% of the sample.

Reading the label with the study, this specimen's time point is: individuals recovered from natural SARS-CoV-2 infection. On this clone itself: It lacks a known antigen. The sample holds no much larger clone one base away, and base qualities are not on file.

Points the paper makes about the study in general: The authors noted that the TCR breadth and depth analyses may have underestimated total T cell responses. Vaccine and placebo recipients had similar non-spike TCR breadth, a finding consistent with the vaccine containing only spike. After vaccination, substantial breadth of spike-specific CD8+ and CD4+ T cell responses was reported. Higher spike-specific TCR breadth was observed in Ad26.COV2.S recipients than in placebo recipients (P = 0.0014).

The chain links TRBV4-3 with TRBJ1-5; tentative D gene TRBD1, with 5 bases matching. The clonotype originates from a human donor who had recovered from COVID-19. The source material was peripheral blood, sampled after recovery from COVID-19. The nucleotide sequence reads TGCGCCAGCAGCCAAGTATGGGACGATAATCAGCCCCAGCATTTT. It translates to CASSQVWDDNQPQHF.